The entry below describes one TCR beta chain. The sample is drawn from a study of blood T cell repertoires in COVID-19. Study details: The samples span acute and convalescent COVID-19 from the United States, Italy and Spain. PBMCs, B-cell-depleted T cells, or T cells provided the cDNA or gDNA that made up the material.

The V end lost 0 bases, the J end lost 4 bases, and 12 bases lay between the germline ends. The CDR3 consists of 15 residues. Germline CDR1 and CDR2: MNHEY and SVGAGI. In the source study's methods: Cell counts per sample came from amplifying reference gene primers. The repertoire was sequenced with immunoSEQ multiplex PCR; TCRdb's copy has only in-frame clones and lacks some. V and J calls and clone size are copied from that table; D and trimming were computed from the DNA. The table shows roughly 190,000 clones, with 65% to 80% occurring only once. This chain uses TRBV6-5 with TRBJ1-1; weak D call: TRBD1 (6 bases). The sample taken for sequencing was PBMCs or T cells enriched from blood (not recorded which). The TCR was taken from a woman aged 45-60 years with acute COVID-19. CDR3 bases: TGTGCCAGCAGTTACTCCGGCAGGGGTGGCACTGAAGCTTTCTTT. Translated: CASSYSGRGGTEAFF.